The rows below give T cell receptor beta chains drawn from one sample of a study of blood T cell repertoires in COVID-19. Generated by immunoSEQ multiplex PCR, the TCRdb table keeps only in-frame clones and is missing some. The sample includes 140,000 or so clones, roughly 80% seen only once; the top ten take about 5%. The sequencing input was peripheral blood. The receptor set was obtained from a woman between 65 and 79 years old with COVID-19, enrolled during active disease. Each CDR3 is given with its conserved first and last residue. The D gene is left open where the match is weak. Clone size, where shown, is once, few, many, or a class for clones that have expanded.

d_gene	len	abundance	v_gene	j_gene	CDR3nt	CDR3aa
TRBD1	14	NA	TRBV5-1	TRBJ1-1	TGCGCCAGCAGCTTGACAGGGGATGATACTGAAGCTTTCTTT	CASSLTGDDTEAFF
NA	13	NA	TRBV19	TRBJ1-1	TGTGCCACTTGGAAGGGAGGGGCCATAGGAGCTTTCTTT	CATWKGGAIGAFF
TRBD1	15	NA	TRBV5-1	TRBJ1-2	TGCGCCAGCAGCTTGGGGAACACAGGGGGCGGTGGCTACACCTTC	CASSLGNTGGGGYTF
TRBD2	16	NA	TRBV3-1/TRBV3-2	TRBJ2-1	TGTGCCAGCAGCCAAGGTGTAGCGGGGGCCGGAAGTGAGCAGTTCTTC	CASSQGVAGAGSEQFF
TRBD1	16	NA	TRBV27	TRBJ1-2	TGTGCCAGCAGTATACGTTGGACAGGGGGTTTGGTTGGCTACACCTTC	CASSIRWTGGLVGYTF
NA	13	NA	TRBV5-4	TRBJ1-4	TGTGCCAGCAGCCCAGGAGGAGGTGAAGAACTGTTTTTT	CASSPGGGEELFF
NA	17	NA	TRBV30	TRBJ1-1	TGTGCCTGGAGCACCGGGACATCATCGCCCAAGGACACTGAAGCTTTCTTT	CAWSTGTSSPKDTEAFF
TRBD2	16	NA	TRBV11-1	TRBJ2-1	TGTGCCAGCAACCGAGGACTAGCGGGGGGGCCGAATGAGCAGTTCTTC	CASNRGLAGGPNEQFF
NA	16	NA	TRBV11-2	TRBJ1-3	TGTGCCAGCAGCTTAGATTTTGGCAGCTCTGGAAACACCATATATTTT	CASSLDFGSSGNTIYF
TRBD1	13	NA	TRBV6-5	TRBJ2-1	TGTGCCAGCAACCGGGACAGGGGGCGTGAGCAGTTCTTC	CASNRDRGREQFF
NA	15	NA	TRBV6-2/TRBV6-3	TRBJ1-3	TGTGCCAGCAGCCCGGGCTCGATCTCTGGAAACACCATATATTTT	CASSPGSISGNTIYF
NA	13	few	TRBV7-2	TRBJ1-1	TGTGCCAGCAGCTTAGTGGGGGGGGCTGAAGCTTTCTTT	CASSLVGGAEAFF
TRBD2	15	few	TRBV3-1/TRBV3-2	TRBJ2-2	TGTGCCAGCAGCCAATTGGCGGGGGGAACCGGGGAGCTGTTTTTT	CASSQLAGGTGELFF
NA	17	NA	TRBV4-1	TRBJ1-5	TGCGCCAGCAGCCAAGATACGAGGCCCCCTGTCAATCAGCCCCAGCATTTT	CASSQDTRPPVNQPQHF
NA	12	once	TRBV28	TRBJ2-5	TGTGCCAGCAGTTACAGGGTAGGGACCCAGTACTTC	CASSYRVGTQYF
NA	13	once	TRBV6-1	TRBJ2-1	TGTGCCAGCGGCAACCAGGGTGGCAATGAGCAGTTCTTC	CASGNQGGNEQFF
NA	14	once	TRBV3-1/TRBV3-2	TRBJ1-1	TGTGCCAGCAGCCAAGCTGCCGCGGACACTGAAGCTTTCTTT	CASSQAAADTEAFF
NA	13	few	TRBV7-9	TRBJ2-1	TGTGCCAGCAGCCTAGGGACTTACAATGAGCAGTTCTTC	CASSLGTYNEQFF
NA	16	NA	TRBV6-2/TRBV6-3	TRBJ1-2	TGTGCCAGCAGTCCCCACCAAACGACGGAGAACTATGGCTACACCTTC	CASSPHQTTENYGYTF
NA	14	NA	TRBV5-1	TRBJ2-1	TGCGCCAGCAGCCCTCGGGACAAATACAATGAGCAGTTCTTC	CASSPRDKYNEQFF
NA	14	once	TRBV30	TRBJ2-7	TGTGCCTGGAGTGTTATAACGGGGGCCTACGAGCAGTACTTC	CAWSVITGAYEQYF
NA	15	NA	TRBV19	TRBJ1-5	TGTGCCAGTAGTATTGGGCCATATAGCAATCAGCCCCAGCATTTT	CASSIGPYSNQPQHF
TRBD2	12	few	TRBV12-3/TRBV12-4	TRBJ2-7	TGTGCCATTAGCGGGGTGACCTACGAGCAGTACTTC	CAISGVTYEQYF
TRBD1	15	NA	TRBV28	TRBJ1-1	TGTGCCAGCAGTCCCCAGACAGGGGGCGTTGCTGAAGCTTTCTTT	CASSPQTGGVAEAFF
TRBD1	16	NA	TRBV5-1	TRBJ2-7	TGCGCCAGCAGCCCCGACACAGGGGCCTTTTCCTACGAGCAGTACTTC	CASSPDTGAFSYEQYF
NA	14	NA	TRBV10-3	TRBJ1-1	TGTGCCATCAGTGGGGGAGGGGGAGCCACTGAAGCTTTCTTT	CAISGGGGATEAFF
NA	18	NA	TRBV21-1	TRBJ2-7	TGTGCCAGCAGCAAAGGGGATGGGAAGGGAGTCGTTTCCTACGAGCAGTACTTC	CASSKGDGKGVVSYEQYF
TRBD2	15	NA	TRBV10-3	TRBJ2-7	TGTGCCATCAGTAGGGCTAGCGGGGGGTCCTACGAGCAGTACTTC	CAISRASGGSYEQYF
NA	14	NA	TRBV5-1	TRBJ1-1	TGCGCCAGCAGCTTGTACGAGGCGGACACTGAAGCTTTCTTT	CASSLYEADTEAFF
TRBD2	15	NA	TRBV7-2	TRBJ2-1	TGTGCCAGCAGCTTCGTTAGCGGGGCATCCAATGAGCAGTTCTTC	CASSFVSGASNEQFF
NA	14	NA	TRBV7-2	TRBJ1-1	TGTGCCAGCAGCTTAGGCCGAGCCAACACTGAAGCTTTCTTT	CASSLGRANTEAFF
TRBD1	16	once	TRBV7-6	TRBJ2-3	TGTGCCAGCAGCACTATAGCAGGGGGTAGCACAGATACGCAGTATTTT	CASSTIAGGSTDTQYF
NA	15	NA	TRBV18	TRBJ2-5	TGTGCCAGCTCACCACCTTCCGGTGGTCCGGAGACCCAGTACTTC	CASSPPSGGPETQYF
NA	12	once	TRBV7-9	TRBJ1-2	TGTGCCAGCAGCCGTGACAGCTATGGCTACACCTTC	CASSRDSYGYTF
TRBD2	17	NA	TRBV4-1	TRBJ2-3	TGCGCCAGCAGCCCAGGGGGACTAGCGCGGACCCTCGATACGCAGTATTTT	CASSPGGLARTLDTQYF
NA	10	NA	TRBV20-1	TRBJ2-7	TGCAGTGCTAACAACAACGAGCAGTACTTC	CSANNNEQYF
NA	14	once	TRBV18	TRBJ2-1	TGTGCCAGCTCACCACAGTCGGGGGATAATGAGCAGTTCTTC	CASSPQSGDNEQFF
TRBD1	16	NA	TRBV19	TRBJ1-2	TGTGCCAGTAGTAATATAGGACAGGGGGTGAAAAATGGCTACACCTTC	CASSNIGQGVKNGYTF
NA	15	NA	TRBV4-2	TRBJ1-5	TGTGCCAGCAGCCAGGGGGGGGAATTGGGTCAGCCCCAGCATTTT	CASSQGGELGQPQHF
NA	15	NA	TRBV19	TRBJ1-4	TGTGCCAGTAGTATGGGTGGGCAGGGAAGAGAAAAACTGTTTTTT	CASSMGGQGREKLFF
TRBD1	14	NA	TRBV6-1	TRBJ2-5	TGTGCCAGCAGTGAAGGACAGGGTCGACAGACCCAGTACTTC	CASSEGQGRQTQYF
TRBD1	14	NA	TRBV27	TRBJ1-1	TGTGCCAGCAGAGCGGACAGGGGGCGAACTGAAGCTTTCTTT	CASRADRGRTEAFF
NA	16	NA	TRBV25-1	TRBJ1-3	TGTGCCAGCAGTGAACCGAGGGGGACCTCTGGAAACACCATATATTTT	CASSEPRGTSGNTIYF
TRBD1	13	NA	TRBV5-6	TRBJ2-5	TGTGCCAGCAGCTTGCAGGGGGCAGAGACCCAGTACTTC	CASSLQGAETQYF
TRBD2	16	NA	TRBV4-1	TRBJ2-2	TGCGCCAGCAGCCAAGATCTAGCGGGGGGGGCCGGGGAGCTGTTTTTT	CASSQDLAGGAGELFF
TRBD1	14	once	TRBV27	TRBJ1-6	TGTGCCAGCAGTAAAGAGGGACAGAATTCACCCCTCCACTTT	CASSKEGQNSPLHF
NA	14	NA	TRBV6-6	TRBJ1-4	TGTGCCAGCAGGGGTGGAGGGTTGAGCGAAAAACTGTTTTTT	CASRGGGLSEKLFF
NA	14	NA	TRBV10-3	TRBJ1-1	TGTGCCATCAGTGAGACTAGACAGAACACTGAAGCTTTCTTT	CAISETRQNTEAFF
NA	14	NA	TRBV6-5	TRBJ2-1	TGTGCCAGCAGTTATGACACGCCCTTGAATGAGCAGTTCTTC	CASSYDTPLNEQFF
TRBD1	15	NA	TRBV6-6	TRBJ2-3	TGTGCCAGCAGAGGGACAGAAGGTCGAATTGATACGCAGTATTTT	CASRGTEGRIDTQYF